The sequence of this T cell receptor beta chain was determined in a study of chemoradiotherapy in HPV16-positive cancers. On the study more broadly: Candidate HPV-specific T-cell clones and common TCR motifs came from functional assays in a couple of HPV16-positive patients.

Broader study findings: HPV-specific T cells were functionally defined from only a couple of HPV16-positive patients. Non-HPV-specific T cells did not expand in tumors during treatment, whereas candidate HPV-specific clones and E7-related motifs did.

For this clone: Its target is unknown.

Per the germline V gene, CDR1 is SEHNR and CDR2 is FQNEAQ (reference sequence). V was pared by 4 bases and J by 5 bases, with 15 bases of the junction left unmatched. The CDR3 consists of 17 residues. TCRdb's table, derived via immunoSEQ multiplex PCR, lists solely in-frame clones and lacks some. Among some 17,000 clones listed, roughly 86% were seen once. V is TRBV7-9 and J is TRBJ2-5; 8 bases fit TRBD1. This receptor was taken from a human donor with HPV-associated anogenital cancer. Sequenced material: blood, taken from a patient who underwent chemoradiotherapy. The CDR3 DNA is TGTGCCAGCAGCTGGACAGGGTTTGGCTTAACTGGGGAGACCCAGTACTTC. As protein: CASSWTGFGLTGETQYF.